This TCR beta chain was found in a study of cytomegalovirus exposure and HLA in healthy donors. Overall study results and limits: Presence/absence analysis assumed near-uniform sequencing depth across donors. Most TCR sequences proved rare, with some public TCRs found in many donors. As was reported, the HLA-A and HLA-B alleles of most subjects were accurately predicted from TCR beta sequences. As a later analysis showed, a missense DCLRE1C variant was linked to trimming of TCR beta V- and J-genes.

This clone has only one observation. Its target is unknown. V shed 5 bases, J shed 0 bases, and the junction held 3 bases outside the gene matches. This CDR3 is 14 amino acids long. Germline V CDR1 and CDR2: SGHNT, YYREEE (reference sequence). PCR involved 60 Vbeta and 13 Jbeta primers. Repertoires were generated with immunoSEQ multiplex PCR, while TCRdb's copy carries only in-frame clones and drops some. The sample records 80,000 to 130,000 clones, around 80% being singletons. The receptor's source is a female donor in good health and CMV-seropositive. The J gene is TRBJ2-3, the V gene TRBV5-4; 7 positions agree with TRBD2. The sequenced sample consisted of PBMCs. DNA for the CDR3: TGTGCCAGCAGACCGGGACTAAGCACAGATACGCAGTATTTT. It is translated as CASRPGLSTDTQYF.